Each of the 25 T cell receptor beta chains below was sequenced from the same sample in a study of cytomegalovirus exposure and HLA in healthy donors. The PCR used 60 Vbeta and 13 Jbeta primers. Some clones are missing from TCRdb's copy, which holds only in-frame ones; the method was immunoSEQ multiplex PCR. Counted here are about 130,000 clones, 75% to 85% occurring once; the ten biggest clones make up approximately 10%. The sequenced sample was PBMCs. The source of these receptors is a male donor in good health and CMV-seropositive.

The genes are TRBV7-3 and TRBJ2-2; the match to TRBD2 covers 8 bases. CDR1 is SGHTA, CDR2 FQGTGA, per germline. CDR3 length equals 15 residues. V lost 5 bases and J lost 7; bases outside the gene matches: 9. CDR3 nucleotide sequence: TGTGCCAGCAGCACCTCAGGACTAGCTGGCGGGGAGCTGTTTTTT. Translating gives CASSTSGLAGGELFF.

This chain links TRBV23-1 with TRBJ2-1; a weak D match, TRBD2 (6 bases). TRBV23-1 is assigned to the ORF class and has an uncertain function. The V and J ends lost 2 bases and 2 bases respectively, with 19 bases between them. The CDR3 runs 18 residues. The CDR3, as DNA: TGCGCCAGCAGTCAAGGTTCCCGACTGGGGGGAGCCTACAATGAGCAGTTCTTC. This translates into CASSQGSRLGGAYNEQFF.

This sequence joins TRBV25-1 and TRBJ1-1; D possibly corresponds to TRBD1 (5 bases). Trimming shortened V by 2 bases and J by 1 base, and 8 bases separated the two germline ends. CDR3 length: 14 amino acids. Germline CDR1 reads MGHDK; CDR2 reads SYGVNS. As DNA, the CDR3 is TGTGCCAGCAGTGAACCCGGACAGAACACTGAAGCTTTCTTT. Translated: CASSEPGQNTEAFF.

J is TRBJ1-1 and V is TRBV4-3; D is perhaps TRBD1 (6 bases). There are 14 residues in the CDR3. The ends were cut back, 0 bases at V and 6 bases at J, with 11 bases in the middle. Looked up from germline, CDR1 is LGHNA and CDR2 is YSLEER. The CDR3 here is CASSQDRGDAEAFF. The CDR3, as DNA: TGCGCCAGCAGCCAAGACAGGGGAGACGCTGAAGCTTTCTTT.

The CDR3 reads CASSPRGREYEQYF. In DNA form, the CDR3 reads TGTGCCAGCAGCCCGAGAGGGCGGGAATACGAGCAGTACTTC. This chain uses TRBV7-9 with TRBJ2-7, with D tentatively TRBD2 (6 bases). The germline CDR1 and CDR2 sequences are SEHNR and FQNEAQ (reference sequence). V lost 5 bases, J lost 4 bases, and 15 bases lay in between. This CDR3 has 14 amino acids.

The V call is TRBV18, the J call TRBJ2-7; weak D call: TRBD2 (5 bases). Germline CDR1 KGHSH, CDR2 LQKENI. The CDR3 length is 12 residues. Trimming removed 3 bases from V and 5 bases from J, with 8 bases in between. This chain's CDR3 is CASSPEGHEQYF. The CDR3 coding sequence is TGTGCCAGCTCACCCGAGGGCCACGAGCAGTACTTC.

The chain uses TRBV4-2 and TRBJ2-3; D is undetermined. This CDR3 contains 17 residues. Per the germline V gene, CDR1 is LGHNA and CDR2 is YNFKEQ. V lost 0 bases to trimming and J lost 1 base, with 14 bases between them. CDR3 bases: TGTGCCAGCAGCCAAGAACCCGGCAGGTGGGGCACAGATACGCAGTATTTT. Protein: CASSQEPGRWGTDTQYF.

The chain recombines TRBV19 with TRBJ2-5, with 9 bases identical to TRBD2. Germline trimming cut 4 bases from V and 5 bases from J; bases unmatched to any gene: 5. Germline assignment: CDR1 LNHDA and CDR2 SQIVND (reference sequence). This CDR3 spans 14 amino acids. CDR3 loop: CASSKRGATETQYF. The CDR3 DNA reads as TGTGCCAGTAGTAAGCGGGGGGCTACCGAGACCCAGTACTTC.

The chain recombines TRBV12-2 with TRBJ1-5. TRBV12-2 is tagged as a pseudogene. CDR3 length equals 16 residues. The CDR3 protein is CASRSNQDFTGQPQHF. Written as DNA, the CDR3 is TGTGCAAGTCGTTCTAATCAAGATTTTACGGGACAGCCCCAGCATTTT.

There are a few counts of this clone. V and J are TRBV4-2 and TRBJ2-7; D not certain. The CDR3 has 11 amino acids. Trimming removed 2 bases from V and 5 bases from J, with 4 bases in between. CDR1 and CDR2 from the germline V gene are LGHNA and YNFKEQ. CDR3 loop: CASSQSNEQYF. As DNA, the CDR3 is TGTGCCAGCAGCCAAAGCAACGAGCAGTACTTC.

This sequence joins TRBV13 and TRBJ2-1; 7 bases fit TRBD2. V shed 5 bases, J shed 10 bases, and the junction held 5 bases outside the gene matches. Germline V gene lookup returns CDR1 PRHDT and CDR2 FYEKMQ (reference sequence). The CDR3 totals 12 residues. The CDR3 nucleotides are TGTGCCAGCAGCAGACTAGCAAAAGAGCAGTTCTTC. Its protein product is CASSRLAKEQFF. The full variable domain, completed using reference TRBV13 and TRBJ2-1, is AAGVIQSPRHLIKEKRETATLKCYPIPRHDTVYWYQQGPGQDPQFLISFYEKMQSDKGSIPDRFSAQQFSDYHSELNMSSLELGDSALYFCASSRLAKEQFFGPGTRLTVL.

The chain has TRBV12-2 and TRBJ1-1; whether TRBD1, the table's D call, matches the DNA was not checked. TRBV12-2 is described as a pseudogene. The CDR3 loop spans 19 amino acids. CDR3 sequence: CASRLAPESPQGYNTEAFF. As DNA, the CDR3 is TGTGCAAGTCGCTTAGCCCCTGAAAGTCCCCAGGGCTACAACACTGAAGCTTTCTTT.

The table lists this clone with a few counts. The chain uses TRBV6-5 and TRBJ2-7; TRBD1 agrees at 9 bases. V lost 6 bases and J lost 0; bases outside the gene matches: 3. Germline V gene lookup returns CDR1 MNHEY and CDR2 SVGAGI. The CDR3 length is 14 residues. The CDR3 region has the DNA TGTGCCAGCAGAGGGACAGGGACCTCCTACGAGCAGTACTTC. This encodes CASRGTGTSYEQYF.

Points on this clone: Other DNA variants within this sample encode the same CDR3. This chain joins TRBV5-1 and TRBJ2-5; D is ambiguous. V was shortened by 4 bases and J by 5 bases, with 6 bases between the two germline ends. The germline V gene encodes CDR1 SGHRS and CDR2 YFSETQ. The CDR3 covers 11 residues. CDR3 region: CASSLSETQYF. The CDR3 DNA sequence: TGCGCCAGCAGCCTGAGCGAGACCCAGTACTTC.

Regarding this clone: Other DNA sequences of this sample code for an identical CDR3. The V gene is TRBV28, the J gene TRBJ1-5; 7 bases agree with TRBD1. Trimming took 3 bases from V and 7 from J; bases not matched to a gene: 6. Germline CDR1 reads MDHEN; CDR2 reads SYDVKM. The CDR3 is 14 residues long. The CDR3 DNA sequence: TGTGCCAGCAGTTTGGGGCAGGGGGTCCAGCCCCAGCATTTT. It yields the protein CASSLGQGVQPQHF. Combining the CDR3 with reference TRBV28 and TRBJ1-5 gives the whole variable domain DVKVTQSSRYLVKRTGEKVFLECVQDMDHENMFWYRQDPGLGLRLIYFSYDVKMKEKGDIPEGYSVSREKKERFSLILESASTNQTSMYLCASSLGQGVQPQHFGDGTRLSIL.

This clone was observed a handful of times. The rearrangement uses TRBV11-2 and TRBJ2-5; maybe TRBD2 (6 bases). V was pared by 4 bases and J by 6 bases, with 12 bases between. The CDR3 extends over 13 amino acids. The germline CDR1 and CDR2 sequences are SGHAT and FQNNGV. This CDR3 is CASSSGEAQTQYF. DNA for the CDR3: TGTGCCAGCAGCTCCGGGGAGGCTCAGACCCAGTACTTC.

Only one count was recorded for this clone. This chain joins TRBV14 and TRBJ2-1, with D possibly matching TRBD2 (6 bases). Germline assignment: CDR1 SGHDN and CDR2 FVKESK. The length of the CDR3 is 15 residues. V lost 4 bases to trimming and J lost 9 bases, with 19 bases between them. The CDR3, as DNA: TGTGCCAGCAGCCCTTTTCGGGAGCTTTTCGGTGAGCAGTTCTTC. Translated, it gives CASSPFRELFGEQFF.

J is TRBJ2-5 and V is TRBV9; 10 bases map to TRBD2. V was pared by 2 bases and J by 4 bases, with 14 bases of the junction left unmatched. The CDR3 spans 18 residues. Germline-derived CDR1 and CDR2 are SGDLS and YYNGEE. This chain's CDR3 is CASSVAGLADLGRETQYF. The CDR3 bases are TGTGCCAGCAGCGTGGCCGGACTAGCGGACTTGGGGCGAGAGACCCAGTACTTC. Based on the CDR3 plus reference TRBV9 and TRBJ2-5, the full variable domain is DSGVTQTPKHLITATGQRVTLRCSPRSGDLSVYWYQQSLDQGLQFLIQYYNGEERAKGNILERFSAQQFPDLHSELNLSSLELGDSALYFCASSVAGLADLGRETQYFGPGTRLLVL.

The CDR3 sequence is CAISESGTSTDTQYF. The CDR3 nucleotides read TGTGCCATCAGTGAGTCCGGTACTAGCACAGATACGCAGTATTTT. V gene TRBV10-3 combines with J gene TRBJ2-3; D unresolved. CDR1 and CDR2 from the germline V gene are ENHRY and SYGVKD. Deletions cut 0 bases from V and 0 bases from J, with 7 bases between. CDR3 length: 15 amino acids.

The chain uses TRBV27 and TRBJ2-7; no reliable D call. Germline-derived CDR1 and CDR2 are MNHEY and SMNVEV (reference sequence). The CDR3 spans 13 residues. Trimming shortened V by 6 bases and J by 0 bases, and 9 bases separated the two germline ends. CDR3 sequence: CASRLHPSYEQYF. In nucleotides, the CDR3 is TGTGCCAGCAGACTCCACCCCTCCTACGAGCAGTACTTC.

This chain connects TRBV28 to TRBJ2-7; D is possibly TRBD1 (6 bases). The V gene's germline CDR1 is MDHEN and CDR2 SYDVKM. Trimming took off 3 bases at V and 5 bases at J, with 14 bases between the two ends. This CDR3 spans 14 amino acids. This chain's CDR3 is CASSFRAGDHEQYF. The CDR3 DNA is TGTGCCAGCAGTTTCCGGGCAGGGGACCACGAGCAGTACTTC.

The sample holds a few counts of this clone. The chain carries TRBV30 and TRBJ2-2; D gene unclear. The CDR3 is 13 amino acids. CDR1 is GTSNPN and CDR2 is SVGIG in the germline V gene (reference sequence). The V and J ends lost 4 bases and 1 base respectively, with 7 bases between them. This CDR3 is CAWMYRNTGELFF. CDR3 bases: TGTGCCTGGATGTACAGGAACACCGGGGAGCTGTTTTTT.

CDR3 nucleotides: TGTGCCAGCAGCTTAGCTGAGACAGGGACGGCGGGCTACACCTTC. Its translation is CASSLAETGTAGYTF. The rearrangement links TRBV7-9 to TRBJ1-2, with TRBD1 matching over 7 bases. Germline V gene data show CDR1 as SEHNR and CDR2 as FQNEAQ (reference sequence). The CDR3 extends over 15 amino acids. Trimming removed 0 bases from V and 8 bases from J; junction bases left unmatched: 9.

The J gene is TRBJ2-7, the V gene TRBV19; 8 bases map to TRBD2. CDR3 size: 13 residues. Germline trimming cut 8 bases from V and 1 base from J; bases unmatched to any gene: 4. The germline V gene encodes CDR1 LNHDA and CDR2 SQIVND (reference sequence). This CDR3 is CASGSGGSYEQYF. For the CDR3, the DNA is TGTGCCAGTGGCAGCGGGGGTTCCTACGAGCAGTACTTC.

A single count supports this clone. The rearrangement uses TRBV28 and TRBJ2-3, with D perhaps TRBD2 (6 bases). This CDR3 region has 16 residues. Looked up from germline, CDR1 is MDHEN and CDR2 is SYDVKM. V lost 3 bases to trimming and J lost 0 bases, with 13 bases between them. The CDR3 sequence: CASSFTRGTSTDTQYF. The CDR3 nucleotides are TGTGCCAGCAGTTTTACGCGCGGGACTAGCACAGATACGCAGTATTTT. The variable domain in full, completed from reference TRBV28 and TRBJ2-3, reads DVKVTQSSRYLVKRTGEKVFLECVQDMDHENMFWYRQDPGLGLRLIYFSYDVKMKEKGDIPEGYSVSREKKERFSLILESASTNQTSMYLCASSFTRGTSTDTQYFGPGTRLTVL.